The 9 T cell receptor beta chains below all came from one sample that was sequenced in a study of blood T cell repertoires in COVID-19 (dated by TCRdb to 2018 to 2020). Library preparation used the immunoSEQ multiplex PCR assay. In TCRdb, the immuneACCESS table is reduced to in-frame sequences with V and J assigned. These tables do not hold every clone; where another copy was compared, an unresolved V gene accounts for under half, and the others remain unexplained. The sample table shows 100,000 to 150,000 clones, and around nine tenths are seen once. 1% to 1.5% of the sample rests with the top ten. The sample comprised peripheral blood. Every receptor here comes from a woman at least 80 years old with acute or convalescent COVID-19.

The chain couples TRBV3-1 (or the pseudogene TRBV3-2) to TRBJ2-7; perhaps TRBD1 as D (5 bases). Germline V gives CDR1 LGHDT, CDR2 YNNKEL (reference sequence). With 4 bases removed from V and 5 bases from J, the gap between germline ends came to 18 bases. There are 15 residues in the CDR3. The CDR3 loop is CASSPLPDSFHEQYF. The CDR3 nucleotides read TGTGCCAGCAGCCCCCTACCCGACAGTTTCCACGAGCAGTACTTC.

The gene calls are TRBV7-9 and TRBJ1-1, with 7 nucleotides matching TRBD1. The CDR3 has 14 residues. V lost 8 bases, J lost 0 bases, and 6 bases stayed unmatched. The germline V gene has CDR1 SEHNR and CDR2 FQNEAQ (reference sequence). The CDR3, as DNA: TGTGCCAGCGGCGCGACAGGGATGAACACTGAAGCTTTCTTT. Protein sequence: CASGATGMNTEAFF.

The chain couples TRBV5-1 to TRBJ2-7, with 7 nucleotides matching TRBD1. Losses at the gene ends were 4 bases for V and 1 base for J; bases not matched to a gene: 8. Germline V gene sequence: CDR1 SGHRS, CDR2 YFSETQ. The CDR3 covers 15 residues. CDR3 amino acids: CASSTLGGQSYEQYF. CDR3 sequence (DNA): TGCGCCAGCAGCACGCTAGGGGGCCAGTCCTACGAGCAGTACTTC.

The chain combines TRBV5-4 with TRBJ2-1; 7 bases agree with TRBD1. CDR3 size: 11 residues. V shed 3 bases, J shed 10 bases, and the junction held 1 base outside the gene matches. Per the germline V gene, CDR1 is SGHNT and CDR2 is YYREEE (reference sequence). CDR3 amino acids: CASSWDSEQFF. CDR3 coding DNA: TGTGCCAGCAGCTGGGACAGCGAGCAGTTCTTC.

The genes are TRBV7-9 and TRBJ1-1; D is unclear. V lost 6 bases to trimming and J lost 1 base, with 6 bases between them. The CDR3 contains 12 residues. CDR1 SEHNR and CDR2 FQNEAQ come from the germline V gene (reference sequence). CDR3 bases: TGTGCCAGCAGGTCGGGGAACACTGAAGCTTTCTTT. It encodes CASRSGNTEAFF.

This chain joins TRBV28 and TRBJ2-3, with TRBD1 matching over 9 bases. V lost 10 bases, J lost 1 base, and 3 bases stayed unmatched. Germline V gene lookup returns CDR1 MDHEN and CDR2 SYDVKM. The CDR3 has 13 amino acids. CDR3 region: CATWDRGTDTQYF. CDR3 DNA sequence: TGTGCCACCTGGGACAGGGGCACAGATACGCAGTATTTT.

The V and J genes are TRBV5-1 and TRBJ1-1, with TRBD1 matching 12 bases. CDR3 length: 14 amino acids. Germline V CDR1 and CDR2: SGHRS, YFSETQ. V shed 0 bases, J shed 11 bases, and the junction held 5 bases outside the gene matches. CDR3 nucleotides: TGCGCCAGCAGCTTGGGGGACAGGGGGCAGAAGGCTTTCTTT. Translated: CASSLGDRGQKAFF.

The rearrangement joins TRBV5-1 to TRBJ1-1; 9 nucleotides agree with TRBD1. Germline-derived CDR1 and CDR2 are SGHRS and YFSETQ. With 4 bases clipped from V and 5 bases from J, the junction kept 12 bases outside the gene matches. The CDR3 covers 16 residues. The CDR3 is CASSLSSGTGSTEAFF. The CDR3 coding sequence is TGCGCCAGCAGCCTATCGTCCGGGACAGGGAGTACTGAAGCTTTCTTT.

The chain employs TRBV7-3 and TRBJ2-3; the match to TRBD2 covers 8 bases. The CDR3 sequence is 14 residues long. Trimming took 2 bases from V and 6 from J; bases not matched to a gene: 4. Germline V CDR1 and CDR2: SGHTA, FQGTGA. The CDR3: CASSLERGTDTQYF. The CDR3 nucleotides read TGTGCCAGCAGCTTAGAGCGGGGGACCGATACGCAGTATTTT.